Presented here are 28 T cell receptor beta chains from one specimen sequenced in a study of radiation and T cells in renal cell carcinoma. Libraries were prepared by immunoSEQ multiplex PCR; TCRdb keeps only in-frame clonotypes and omits some of them. The sample includes about 150,000 clones, roughly 89% of them seen just once. Time point specified: blood 2 weeks post-SBRT. Treatment here: 15 Gy SBRT to primary tumor, nephrectomy 4 weeks later. The sequencing used blood, collected from a patient whose treatment included radiotherapy and nephrectomy. The origin of the receptors is a woman between 45 and 60 years old with renal cell carcinoma.

The chain couples TRBV29-1 to TRBJ1-4; D uncertain. V was clipped by 0 bases and J by 2 bases, with 4 bases between them. CDR1 is SQVTM and CDR2 is ANQGSEA in the germline V gene. CDR3 length: 13 amino acids. DNA of the CDR3: TGCAGCGTTGAAGAAGGGACTAATGAAAAACTGTTTTTT. Translation: CSVEEGTNEKLFF.

Only one count was recorded for this clone. This chain connects TRBV4-2 to TRBJ2-3, with 10 bases lining up with TRBD2. The CDR3 totals 18 residues. Germline trimming cut 0 bases from V and 0 bases from J; bases unmatched to any gene: 6. CDR1 and CDR2 (germline): LGHNA, YNFKEQ. Here the CDR3 reads CASSQEGAGGPSTDTQYF. The CDR3 DNA follows: TGTGCCAGCAGCCAAGAGGGAGCGGGGGGGCCTAGCACAGATACGCAGTATTTT.

This sequence joins TRBV29-1 and TRBJ2-1; D assignment may be TRBD1 or TRBD2 (6 bases each). Germline CDR1 and CDR2: SQVTM and ANQGSEA. The CDR3 totals 15 residues. V lost 3 bases and J 0 bases, leaving 12 bases between the germline ends. The CDR3 is CSVDNGGLSYNEQFF. CDR3 DNA: TGCAGCGTTGATAATGGGGGGCTCTCCTACAATGAGCAGTTCTTC.

With regard to this clone: The same CDR3 also results from other DNA sequences found in this sample. This chain joins TRBV14 and TRBJ1-1; D perhaps matches TRBD1 (5 bases). The V gene's germline CDR1 is SGHDN and CDR2 FVKESK. The V and J ends lost 0 bases and 5 bases respectively, with 10 bases between them. The CDR3 runs to 14 residues. CDR3 DNA: TGTGCCAGCAGCCAAGATCTCGGGGGGACTGAAGCTTTCTTT. It is translated as CASSQDLGGTEAFF.

The chain employs TRBV25-1 and TRBJ1-1; D call uncertain. Germline CDR1 is MGHDK and CDR2 is SYGVNS. This CDR3 spans 13 amino acids. Trimming stripped 7 bases from V and 3 bases from J, with 12 bases between. DNA of the CDR3: TGTGCCAGCACTTCTCCCCTAGACACTGAAGCTTTCTTT. This encodes CASTSPLDTEAFF.

V gene TRBV7-9 combines with J gene TRBJ2-7; D is ambiguous. Trimming pared 1 base from V and 2 bases from J, leaving 6 bases between. Per the germline V gene, CDR1 is SEHNR and CDR2 is FQNEAQ (reference sequence). This CDR3 region has 13 residues. Written as DNA, the CDR3 is TGTGCCAGCAGCTTAGTAGGCCCCTACGAGCAGTACTTC. It translates to CASSLVGPYEQYF.

This chain uses TRBV19 with TRBJ1-5; D perhaps matches TRBD1 (6 bases). This CDR3 has 13 amino acids. The germline gives CDR1 LNHDA, CDR2 SQIVND (reference sequence). V lost 5 bases, J lost 10 bases, and 15 bases lay in between. CDR3 sequence reads: CASSGQGNEPQHF. The CDR3 nucleotides read TGTGCCAGTAGTGGTCAGGGGAACGAACCCCAGCATTTT.

The chain carries TRBV30 and TRBJ1-2; 10 nucleotides align to TRBD1. There are 13 residues in the CDR3. Germline V gene lookup returns CDR1 GTSNPN and CDR2 SVGIG (reference sequence). V trimming: 4 bases; J trimming: 8 bases; junction bases outside the gene matches: 7. The CDR3, as DNA: TGTGCCTGGACTATGACAGGGGGCGGAGGCTACACCTTC. This codes for CAWTMTGGGGYTF.

The chain uses TRBV14 and TRBJ1-2; TRBD1 is a possible D gene (5 bases). From germline, CDR1 is SGHDN and CDR2 FVKESK. The ends were cut back, 1 base at V and 1 base at J, with 19 bases in the middle. This CDR3 comprises 18 residues. CDR3 protein: CASSQGYRDSLFNYGYTF. The CDR3 nucleotides are TGTGCCAGCAGCCAAGGGTATCGAGACAGCCTGTTTAACTATGGCTACACCTTC.

This sequence joins TRBV19 and TRBJ1-1; D may be TRBD1 (5 bases). Trimming left V 2 bases short and J 5 bases short, with 12 bases between. CDR1 and CDR2 from the germline V gene are LNHDA and SQIVND (reference sequence). The CDR3 extends over 14 amino acids. DNA for the CDR3: TGTGCCAGTAGTATAACGGGGGTAGGGACTGAAGCTTTCTTT. Its translation is CASSITGVGTEAFF.

The CDR3 loop reads CASSPQGALSYEQYF. CDR3 bases: TGTGCCAGCAGCCCTCAGGGGGCTTTATCCTACGAGCAGTACTTC. The chain joins TRBV5-8 to TRBJ2-7; 8 nucleotides line up with TRBD1. Germline trimming cut 4 bases from V and 1 base from J; bases unmatched to any gene: 7. CDR1 SGHTS and CDR2 YDEGEE come from the germline V gene. The CDR3 consists of 15 residues.

The chain recombines TRBV7-9 with TRBJ1-4; 7 nucleotides match TRBD1. CDR3 length: 13 residues. V gave up 5 bases and J gave up 8 bases; unmatched junction bases: 5. The germline gives CDR1 SEHNR, CDR2 FQNEAQ (reference sequence). As DNA, the CDR3 is TGTGCCAGCAGCCTTACAGGGGAGGAAAAACTGTTTTTT. This encodes CASSLTGEEKLFF. Variable domain in full (rest from reference TRBV7-9 and TRBJ1-4): DTGVSQNPRHKITKRGQNVTFRCDPISEHNRLYWYRQTLGQGPEFLTYFQNEAQLEKSRLLSDRFSAERPKGSFSTLEIQRTEQGDSAMYLCASSLTGEEKLFFGSGTQLSVL.

The chain uses TRBV15 and TRBJ1-6; the D gene is possibly TRBD1 (5 bases). The CDR3 totals 16 residues. Germline-derived CDR1 and CDR2 are LNHNV and YYDKDF (reference sequence). Trimming took 0 bases from V and 8 from J, leaving 14 bases between them. CDR3 DNA: TGTGCCACCAGCAGAGATTGGGCAGGGCGGGATTCACCCCTCCACTTT. This encodes CATSRDWAGRDSPLHF.

V usage is TRBV5-4 and J usage is TRBJ2-7; D might be TRBD1 or TRBD2, each matching 7 bases. The ends were cut back, 0 bases at V and 6 bases at J, with 16 bases in the middle. CDR3 size: 15 residues. Germline-derived CDR1 and CDR2 are SGHNT and YYREEE (reference sequence). The CDR3: CASSLAGGTDSEQYF. The CDR3 nucleotides are TGTGCCAGCAGCTTGGCCGGGGGGACAGATAGCGAGCAGTACTTC. Variable domain in full (rest from reference TRBV5-4 and TRBJ2-7): ETGVTQSPTHLIKTRGQQVTLRCSSQSGHNTVSWYQQALGQGPQFIFQYYREEENGRGNFPPRFSGLQFPNYSSELNVNALELDDSALYLCASSLAGGTDSEQYFGPGTRLTVT.

This chain links TRBV7-9 with TRBJ2-7; D call uncertain. V dropped 5 bases and J dropped 3 bases, with 17 bases sitting between them. The CDR3 extends over 15 amino acids. In germline, CDR1 is SEHNR, CDR2 FQNEAQ (reference sequence). CDR3 sequence (DNA): TGTGCCAGCAGCCACCTTGAGAGTGGTGGCTACGAGCAGTACTTC. Translation gives CASSHLESGGYEQYF. The whole variable domain, remainder taken from reference TRBV7-9 and TRBJ2-7, is DTGVSQNPRHKITKRGQNVTFRCDPISEHNRLYWYRQTLGQGPEFLTYFQNEAQLEKSRLLSDRFSAERPKGSFSTLEIQRTEQGDSAMYLCASSHLESGGYEQYFGPGTRLTVT.

This chain joins TRBV13 and TRBJ2-3; no reliable D call. This CDR3 is 14 amino acids long. V lost 0 bases and J lost 1, with 5 bases in between. From germline, CDR1 is PRHDT and CDR2 FYEKMQ (reference sequence). CDR3 sequence (DNA): TGTGCCAGCAGCTTAGGACCTGGCACAGATACGCAGTATTTT. Protein sequence: CASSLGPGTDTQYF.

This clone has a handful of counts. This chain connects TRBV19 to TRBJ2-7, with 10 nucleotides matching TRBD1. The trim removed 3 bases at V and 7 bases at J, leaving 9 bases unmatched. This CDR3 is built from 15 residues. Germline V lookup: CDR1 LNHDA, CDR2 SQIVND (reference sequence). The CDR3 DNA sequence: TGTGCCAGTAGTATCGGGGGGACAGGGGAGAGTGAGCAGTACTTC. Protein sequence: CASSIGGTGESEQYF. Using reference TRBV19 and TRBJ2-7 for the parts outside the CDR3, the full variable domain is DGGITQSPKYLFRKEGQNVTLSCEQNLNHDAMYWYRQDPGQGLRLIYYSQIVNDFQKGDIAEGYSVSREKKESFPLTVTSAQKNPTAFYLCASSIGGTGESEQYFGPGTRLTVT.

The chain has TRBV6-6 and TRBJ1-2; 9 bases map to TRBD1. Germline CDR1 is MNHNY and CDR2 is SVGAGI (reference sequence). The CDR3 spans 15 residues. V lost 6 bases, J lost 1 base, and 6 bases stayed unmatched. CDR3 region: CASRLGQGSNYGYTF. The CDR3 region has the DNA TGTGCCAGCAGGCTCGGACAGGGGAGTAACTATGGCTACACCTTC.

CDR3 sequence: CASSLGGLGPGEQYF. The CDR3 region has the DNA TGCGCCAGCAGCTTGGGCGGACTAGGGCCTGGGGAGCAGTACTTC. The chain joins TRBV5-1 to TRBJ2-7; 7 bases fit TRBD2. With 0 bases clipped from V and 7 bases from J, the junction kept 10 bases outside the gene matches. Germline CDR1 is SGHRS and CDR2 is YFSETQ. The CDR3 is made up of 15 amino acids.

This chain connects TRBV25-1 to TRBJ2-1, with a tentative D call TRBD1 (6 bases). The CDR3 spans 13 residues. Per germline, CDR1 MGHDK and CDR2 SYGVNS. V gave up 6 bases and J gave up 10 bases, with 16 bases separating them. CDR3 protein: CASRSTSGTEQFF. CDR3 bases: TGTGCCAGCAGGTCGACTTCCGGGACAGAGCAGTTCTTC.

The chain couples TRBV9 to TRBJ2-1, with D perhaps matching TRBD2 (7 bases). Germline V gene data show CDR1 as SGDLS and CDR2 as YYNGEE. This CDR3 has 15 amino acids. V lost 1 base, J lost 8 bases, and 16 bases lay in between. CDR3 protein: CASSVLRGGLDEQFF. The CDR3, as DNA: TGTGCCAGCAGCGTACTGAGGGGGGGCCTCGATGAGCAGTTCTTC.

This chain connects TRBV25-1 to TRBJ2-6; unclear D gene. In germline, CDR1 is MGHDK, CDR2 SYGVNS. This CDR3 has 14 residues. With 1 base removed from V and 3 bases from J, the gap between germline ends came to 4 bases. CDR3 residues: CASSESLGANVLTF. CDR3 sequence (DNA): TGTGCCAGCAGTGAATCCCTTGGGGCCAACGTCCTGACTTTC.

The chain carries TRBV10-3 and TRBJ1-6; no firm D call. V shed 7 bases and J shed 9 bases, with 16 bases lying between them. Germline CDR1 ENHRY, CDR2 SYGVKD. This CDR3 region has 14 residues. In DNA, the CDR3 is TGTGCCATCACCGGGCAAATTTGGGGTTCACCCCTCCACTTT. This encodes CAITGQIWGSPLHF.

The V gene is TRBV6-5, the J gene TRBJ1-2; the D gene is possibly TRBD1 (5 bases). Germline V gene sequence: CDR1 MNHEY, CDR2 SVGAGI. The CDR3 contains 13 residues. Trimming shortened V by 0 bases and J by 6 bases, and 8 bases separated the two germline ends. The CDR3 nucleotides read TGTGCCAGCAGTTACTCGGGGGTCAATGGCTACACCTTC. Translation gives CASSYSGVNGYTF.

The chain couples TRBV5-4 to TRBJ2-5; weak D call: TRBD1 (5 bases). CDR1 and CDR2 from the germline V gene are SGHNT and YYREEE (reference sequence). Trimming left V 4 bases short and J 5 bases short, with 12 bases between. The CDR3 extends over 13 amino acids. CDR3 residues: CASSPSRGETQYF. As DNA, the CDR3 is TGTGCCAGCAGCCCCAGTAGGGGTGAGACCCAGTACTTC.

The chain recombines TRBV6-5 with TRBJ1-6; tentative D call: TRBD1 (5 bases). In germline, CDR1 is MNHEY, CDR2 SVGAGI. Trimming removed 7 bases at V and 4 bases at J, with 14 bases between. This CDR3 contains 15 residues. The CDR3 reads CASTQGRAYNSPLHF. DNA of the CDR3: TGTGCCAGCACCCAAGGCAGGGCTTATAATTCACCCCTCCACTTT.

The chain joins TRBV19 to TRBJ1-1; D perhaps matches TRBD1 (6 bases). From germline, CDR1 is LNHDA and CDR2 SQIVND (reference sequence). V lost 5 bases and J 0 bases, leaving 13 bases between the germline ends. The CDR3 extends over 15 amino acids. CDR3 residues: CASSAWTDMNTEAFF. Written as DNA, the CDR3 is TGTGCCAGTAGTGCCTGGACAGATATGAACACTGAAGCTTTCTTT.

The J gene is TRBJ1-3, the V gene TRBV6-5; D is uncertain. The CDR3 runs 16 residues. Trimming removed 2 bases from V and 0 bases from J, with 11 bases in between. Looked up from germline, CDR1 is MNHEY and CDR2 is SVGAGI. The CDR3 sequence: CASSYLRTGSGNTIYF. CDR3 DNA sequence: TGTGCCAGCAGTTACCTACGTACGGGCTCTGGAAACACCATATATTTT.